This T cell receptor (beta chain) stems from a study of blood T cell repertoires in COVID-19. Study background: T cells, B-cell-depleted T cells, or PBMCs provided the cDNA or gDNA that served as material.

CDR3 size: 14 residues. Germline CDR1 and CDR2: SEHNR and FQNEAQ (reference sequence). V was clipped by 1 base and J by 4 bases, with 10 bases between them. In the source study's methods: Estimated nucleated cell counts came from reference gene primer amplification. Assay used: immunoSEQ multiplex PCR; TCRdb lists only in-frame clones, some missing. V, J and clone size were drawn from that table, and D and trimming were deduced from the DNA. Of roughly 63,000 clones detected, roughly 74% appear once; the ten largest clones hold 28%. The sequence was obtained from a woman aged 80 or older with acute or convalescent COVID-19. The sequencing input was peripheral blood. This chain links TRBV7-9 with TRBJ1-2, with no clear D. The CDR3 protein is CASSLGGSGYGYTF. The CDR3 coding sequence is TGTGCCAGCAGCTTAGGCGGTAGTGGCTATGGCTACACCTTC.